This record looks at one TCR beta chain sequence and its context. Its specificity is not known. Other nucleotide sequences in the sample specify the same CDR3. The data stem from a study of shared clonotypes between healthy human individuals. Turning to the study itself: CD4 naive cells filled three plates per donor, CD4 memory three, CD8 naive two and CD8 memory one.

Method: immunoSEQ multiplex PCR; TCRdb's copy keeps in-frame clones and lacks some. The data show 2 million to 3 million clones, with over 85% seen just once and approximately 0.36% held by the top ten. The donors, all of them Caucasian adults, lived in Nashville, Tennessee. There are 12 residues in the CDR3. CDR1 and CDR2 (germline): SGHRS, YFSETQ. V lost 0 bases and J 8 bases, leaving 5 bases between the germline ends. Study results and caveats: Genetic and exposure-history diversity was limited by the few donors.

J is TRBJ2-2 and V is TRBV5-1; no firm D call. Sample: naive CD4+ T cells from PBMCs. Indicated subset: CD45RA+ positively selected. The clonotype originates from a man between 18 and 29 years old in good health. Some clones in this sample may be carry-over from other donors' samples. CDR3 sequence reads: CASSLVVGELFF. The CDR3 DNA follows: TGCGCCAGCAGCTTGGTAGTTGGGGAGCTGTTTTTT.